These 13 T cell receptor beta chains originate from one sample sequenced in a study of T cell responses to AZD1222 COVID-19 vaccine. Profiling relied on immunoSEQ multiplex PCR, and the TCRdb table lists in-frame clones only, not all of them. This sample carries approximately 170,000 clones, around 85% of them seen once, and the ten largest clones take 0.95% to 1.1%. Source: peripheral blood, taken 28 days after the second AZD1222 dose. The receptors derive from an adult who received the AZD1222 COVID-19 vaccine.

V and J are TRBV3-1 (or the pseudogene TRBV3-2) and TRBJ2-7; no clear D. Trimming took off 0 bases at V and 2 bases at J, with 11 bases between the two ends. The CDR3 contains 15 residues. CDR1 is LGHDT and CDR2 is YNNKEL in the germline V gene (reference sequence). CDR3 in amino acids: CASSQDGTHPYEQYF. In DNA, the CDR3 is TGTGCCAGCAGCCAAGACGGTACCCACCCCTACGAGCAGTACTTC.

J is TRBJ1-2 and V is TRBV2, with D tentatively TRBD1 (5 bases). Germline CDR1 reads SNHLY; CDR2 reads FYNNEI. The V end was cut by 4 bases, the J end by 8 bases, with 14 bases between. The CDR3 length is 13 residues. CDR3 sequence reads: CASSGWPRGGYTF. CDR3 bases: TGTGCCAGCAGTGGTTGGCCGAGGGGCGGCTACACCTTC.

The chain links TRBV7-2 to TRBJ2-1; TRBD2 is a possible D gene (5 bases). V shed 3 bases and J shed 4 bases, with 7 bases lying between them. The CDR3 is 13 residues long. CDR1 SGHTA and CDR2 FQGNSA come from the germline V gene. CDR3 protein: CASSFSVYNEQFF. DNA of the CDR3: TGTGCCAGCAGCTTTAGCGTTTACAATGAGCAGTTCTTC.

The chain employs TRBV7-9 and TRBJ2-5; D is uncertain. This CDR3 region has 16 residues. Trimming pared 1 base from V and 3 bases from J, leaving 15 bases between. The germline V gene encodes CDR1 SEHNR and CDR2 FQNEAQ (reference sequence). For the CDR3, the DNA is TGTGCCAGCAGCTTAGTTGGCGCGAGGCCTAAAGAGACCCAGTACTTC. Residues: CASSLVGARPKETQYF. The whole variable domain, filled in from reference TRBV7-9 and TRBJ2-5, reads DTGVSQNPRHKITKRGQNVTFRCDPISEHNRLYWYRQTLGQGPEFLTYFQNEAQLEKSRLLSDRFSAERPKGSFSTLEIQRTEQGDSAMYLCASSLVGARPKETQYFGPGTRLLVL.

This chain joins TRBV27 and TRBJ2-2, with 10 bases identical to TRBD1. V was pared by 5 bases and J by 6 bases, with 6 bases of the junction left unmatched. CDR3 length: 15 amino acids. CDR1 is MNHEY, CDR2 SMNVEV, per germline (reference sequence). The CDR3 is CASSQTGGASGELFF. The CDR3 nucleotides are TGTGCCAGCAGTCAGACAGGGGGCGCGTCCGGGGAGCTGTTTTTT.

The chain uses TRBV19 and TRBJ1-5; D perhaps matches TRBD1 (6 bases). CDR1 is LNHDA and CDR2 is SQIVND in the germline V gene (reference sequence). The ends were cut back, 6 bases at V and 2 bases at J, with 17 bases in the middle. This CDR3 has 16 amino acids. The CDR3 sequence is CASREWGATGNQPQHF. The CDR3 region has the DNA TGTGCCAGTAGAGAGTGGGGGGCGACGGGCAATCAGCCCCAGCATTTT.

The rearrangement links TRBV6-1 to TRBJ2-7; 12 bases are shared with TRBD1. Trimming took 4 bases from V and 5 from J; bases not matched to a gene: 12. Germline-derived CDR1 and CDR2 are MNHNS and SASEGT. This CDR3 region has 17 residues. The CDR3 is CASSGQGQGARYHEQYF. In nucleotides, the CDR3 is TGTGCCAGCAGTGGCCAGGGACAGGGGGCGCGTTACCACGAGCAGTACTTC.

J is TRBJ2-7 and V is TRBV12-3 or TRBV12-4, with D tentatively TRBD1 (5 bases). V lost 8 bases, J lost 3 bases, and 14 bases lay in between. The CDR3 spans 13 residues. The CDR3 here is CASGATWHYEQYF. CDR3 DNA: TGTGCCAGCGGGGCCACTTGGCACTACGAGCAGTACTTC.

V and J are TRBV7-6 and TRBJ1-2; D is perhaps TRBD1 (5 bases). Germline V gene sequence: CDR1 SGHVS, CDR2 FNYEAQ. V lost 4 bases, J lost 4 bases, and 19 bases lay in between. The length of the CDR3 is 16 residues. This chain's CDR3 is CASSYTAGTTLYGYTF. The CDR3 DNA reads as TGTGCCAGCAGCTATACAGCCGGGACGACTCTCTATGGCTACACCTTC.

The V call is TRBV5-4, the J call TRBJ1-2, with D unclear. Germline lookup yields CDR1 SGHNT and CDR2 YYREEE (reference sequence). The V end lost 3 bases, the J end lost 8 bases, and 20 bases lay between the germline ends. The CDR3 is 15 residues long. The CDR3 DNA is TGTGCCAGCAGCTCAGAACCGAGTTGGAATGTGGGCTACACCTTC. As protein: CASSSEPSWNVGYTF.

J is TRBJ2-3 and V is TRBV21-1; the D call of TRBD1 is as the table states it, not checked on the DNA. TRBV21-1 is a known pseudogene. CDR3 size: 17 residues. DNA for the CDR3: TGTGCCAGCAGCAAACAATCAGGGCGTACTAGCACAGATACGCAGTATTTT. Translation gives CASSKQSGRTSTDTQYF.

This chain connects TRBV12-3 or TRBV12-4 to TRBJ1-3; no definite D call. V lost 6 bases to trimming and J lost 5 bases, with 8 bases between them. This CDR3 is 12 amino acids long. The CDR3 DNA reads TGTGCCAGCAGCGTGAGTCGAAACACCATATATTTT. Translated: CASSVSRNTIYF.

Here the CDR3 reads CASSFGLAEETQYF. The DNA for the CDR3 is TGTGCCAGCAGCTTCGGGCTAGCGGAAGAGACCCAGTACTTC. The V gene is TRBV2, the J gene TRBJ2-5, with TRBD2 identical over 7 bases. The germline V gene encodes CDR1 SNHLY and CDR2 FYNNEI. J was trimmed by 3 bases and V by 6 bases; bases with no gene match: 7. The CDR3 spans 14 residues.